Presented here are 9 T cell receptor beta chains from one specimen sequenced in a study of blood T cell repertoires in COVID-19. Clones were sequenced by immunoSEQ multiplex PCR, and TCRdb holds only the in-frame ones, with some missing. This sample has 200,000 to 250,000 clones, with roughly nine tenths found just once. The sample was PBMCs or T cells enriched from blood (not recorded which). These receptors all stem from a woman aged 25 to 39 who had recovered from COVID-19.

This clone has only one observation. This chain joins TRBV6-5 and TRBJ1-2; D is possibly TRBD1 (5 bases). Trimming took 6 bases from V and 5 from J, leaving 19 bases between them. The CDR3 is 15 residues long. Germline V lookup: CDR1 MNHEY, CDR2 SVGAGI. The CDR3 sequence: CASSPHSDRRYGYTF. The CDR3 DNA reads as TGTGCCAGCAGCCCCCACTCAGACAGAAGGTATGGCTACACCTTC.

The chain recombines TRBV19 with TRBJ2-1; perhaps TRBD2 as D (6 bases). CDR3 size: 13 residues. Trimming stripped 5 bases from V and 5 bases from J, with 10 bases between. Germline CDR1 is LNHDA and CDR2 is SQIVND (reference sequence). The CDR3 nucleotides are TGTGCCAGTAGTCAGGGAGGCGACAATGAGCAGTTCTTC. Protein: CASSQGGDNEQFF.

This clone came up a few times. The chain links TRBV2 to TRBJ1-2; 9 bases map to TRBD1. The germline V gene encodes CDR1 SNHLY and CDR2 FYNNEI. V shed 7 bases, J shed 8 bases, and the junction held 11 bases outside the gene matches. The CDR3 is 14 residues long. CDR3 region: CASTQTGTGRGYTF. In DNA, the CDR3 is TGTGCCAGCACCCAAACCGGGACAGGGAGGGGCTACACCTTC.

The V call is TRBV27, the J call TRBJ2-7; 7 bases are shared with TRBD1. CDR1 is MNHEY, CDR2 SMNVEV, per germline (reference sequence). The CDR3 consists of 14 residues. Trimming took 5 bases from V and 3 from J; bases not matched to a gene: 7. The CDR3 spells CASSLRQGHYEQYF. Here the CDR3 DNA reads TGTGCCAGCAGTCTAAGACAGGGTCACTACGAGCAGTACTTC.

This clone was detected a few times. The rearrangement joins TRBV5-6 to TRBJ2-1, with TRBD1 as a possible D gene (6 bases). The CDR3 extends over 15 amino acids. CDR1 is SGHDT and CDR2 is YYEEEE in the germline V gene. Trimming stripped 4 bases from V and 0 bases from J, with 11 bases between. The CDR3 DNA is TGTGCCAGCAGCGAGGACAGCAGCTCCTACAATGAGCAGTTCTTC. This translates into CASSEDSSSYNEQFF.

The V and J genes are TRBV11-2 and TRBJ2-3, with TRBD1 identical over 7 bases. The CDR3 spans 14 residues. The ends lost 5 bases at V and 2 bases at J; junction bases unmatched: 4. Germline CDR1 reads SGHAT; CDR2 reads FQNNGV. CDR3 coding DNA: TGTGCCAGCAGCCGGACAGGAGTCACAGATACGCAGTATTTT. Translating gives CASSRTGVTDTQYF. Filled out from reference TRBV11-2 and TRBJ2-3, the complete variable domain reads EAGVAQSPRYKIIEKRQSVAFWCNPISGHATLYWYQQILGQGPKLLIQFQNNGVVDDSQLPKDRFSAERLKGVDSTLKIQPAKLEDSAVYLCASSRTGVTDTQYFGPGTRLTVL.

As for this clone: The junction does not match germline at one end; this may be a read error. The rearrangement links TRBV5-6 to TRBJ1-2; 7 bases map to TRBD1. The germline V gene encodes CDR1 SGHDT and CDR2 YYEEEE. The CDR3 is 12 residues long. CDR3 DNA: TGTGCCAGCAGCTTGGGGACAGGCCCGGTTAGCTTC. Residues: CASSLGTGPVSF.

The genes are TRBV3-1 (or the pseudogene TRBV3-2) and TRBJ1-3, with unresolved D. Germline loops: CDR1 LGHDT, CDR2 YNNKEL (reference sequence). The CDR3 has 12 residues. V was cut by 0 bases and J by 7 bases, with 4 bases left in between. This CDR3 reads CASSQDPNTIYF. The CDR3 DNA sequence: TGTGCCAGCAGCCAAGACCCTAACACCATATATTTT.

J is TRBJ2-3 and V is TRBV10-3; D gene unclear. The V end was cut by 10 bases, the J end by 2 bases, with 13 bases between. The CDR3 covers 13 residues. Germline values: CDR1 ENHRY, CDR2 SYGVKD. CDR3 protein: CATHSPPTDTQYF. The CDR3 region has the DNA TGTGCCACTCACTCACCCCCCACAGATACGCAGTATTTT.